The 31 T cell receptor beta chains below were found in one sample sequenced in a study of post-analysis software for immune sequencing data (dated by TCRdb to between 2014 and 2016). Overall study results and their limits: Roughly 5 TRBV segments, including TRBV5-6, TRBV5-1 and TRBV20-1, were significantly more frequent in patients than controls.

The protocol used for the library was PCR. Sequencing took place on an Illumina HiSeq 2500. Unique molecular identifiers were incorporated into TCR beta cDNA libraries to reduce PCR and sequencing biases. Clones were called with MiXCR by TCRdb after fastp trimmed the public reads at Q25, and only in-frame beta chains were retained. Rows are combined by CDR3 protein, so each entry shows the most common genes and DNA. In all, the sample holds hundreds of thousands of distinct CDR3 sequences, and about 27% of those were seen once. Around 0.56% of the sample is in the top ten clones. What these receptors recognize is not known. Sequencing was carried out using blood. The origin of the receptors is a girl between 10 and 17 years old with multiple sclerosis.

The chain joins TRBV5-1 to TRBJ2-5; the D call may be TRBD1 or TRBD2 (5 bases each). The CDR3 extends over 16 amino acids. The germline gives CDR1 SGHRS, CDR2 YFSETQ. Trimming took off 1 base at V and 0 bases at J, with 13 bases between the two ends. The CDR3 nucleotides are TGCGCCAGCAGCTTGACGGGACGGGGAAACCAAGAGACCCAGTACTTC. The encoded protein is CASSLTGRGNQETQYF.

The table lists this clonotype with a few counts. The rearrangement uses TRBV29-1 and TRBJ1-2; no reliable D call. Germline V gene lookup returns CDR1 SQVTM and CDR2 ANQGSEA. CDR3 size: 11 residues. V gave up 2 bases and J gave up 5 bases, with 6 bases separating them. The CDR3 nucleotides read TGCAGCGTTGAACGTCAGTATGGCTACACCTTC. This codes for CSVERQYGYTF.

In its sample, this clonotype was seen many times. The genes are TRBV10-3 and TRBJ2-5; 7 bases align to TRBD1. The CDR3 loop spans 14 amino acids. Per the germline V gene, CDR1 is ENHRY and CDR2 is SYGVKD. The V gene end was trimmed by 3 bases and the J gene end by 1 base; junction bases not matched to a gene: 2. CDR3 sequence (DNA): TGTGCCATCAGTGACTACAGGGGCCAAGAGACCCAGTACTTC. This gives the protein CAISDYRGQETQYF.

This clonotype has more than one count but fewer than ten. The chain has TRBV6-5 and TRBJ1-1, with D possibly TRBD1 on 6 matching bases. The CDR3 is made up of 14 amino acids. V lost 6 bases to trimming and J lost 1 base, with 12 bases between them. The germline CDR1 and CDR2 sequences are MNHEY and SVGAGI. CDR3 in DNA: TGTGCCAGCAGACAGGGATCAGGGAACACTGAAGCTTTCTTT. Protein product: CASRQGSGNTEAFF.

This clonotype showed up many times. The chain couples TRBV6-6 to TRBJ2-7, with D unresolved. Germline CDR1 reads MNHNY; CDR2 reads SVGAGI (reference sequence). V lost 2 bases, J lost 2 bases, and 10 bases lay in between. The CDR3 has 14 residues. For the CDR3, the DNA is TGTGCCAGCAGTTACGGCCGCCTTACCTACGAGCAGTACTTC. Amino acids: CASSYGRLTYEQYF.

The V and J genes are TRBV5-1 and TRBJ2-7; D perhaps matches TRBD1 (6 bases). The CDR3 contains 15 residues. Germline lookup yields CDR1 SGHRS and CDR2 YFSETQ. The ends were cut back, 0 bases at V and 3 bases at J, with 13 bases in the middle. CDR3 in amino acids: CASSLGHGQCYEQYF. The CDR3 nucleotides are TGCGCCAGCAGCTTGGGGCATGGACAGTGCTACGAGCAGTACTTC.

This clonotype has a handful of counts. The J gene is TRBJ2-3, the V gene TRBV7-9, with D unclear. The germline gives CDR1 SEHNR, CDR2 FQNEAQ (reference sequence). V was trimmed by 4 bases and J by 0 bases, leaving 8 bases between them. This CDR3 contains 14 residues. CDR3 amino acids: CASSWRPSTDTQYF. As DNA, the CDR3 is TGTGCCAGCAGCTGGCGGCCTAGCACAGATACGCAGTATTTT.

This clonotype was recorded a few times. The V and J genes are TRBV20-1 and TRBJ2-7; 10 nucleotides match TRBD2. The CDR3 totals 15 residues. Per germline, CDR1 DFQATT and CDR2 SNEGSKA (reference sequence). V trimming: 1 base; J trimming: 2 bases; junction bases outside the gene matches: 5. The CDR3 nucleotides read TGCAGTGCTAGAGGATTGACTAGCGGGCCCTACGAGCAGTACTTC. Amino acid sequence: CSARGLTSGPYEQYF.

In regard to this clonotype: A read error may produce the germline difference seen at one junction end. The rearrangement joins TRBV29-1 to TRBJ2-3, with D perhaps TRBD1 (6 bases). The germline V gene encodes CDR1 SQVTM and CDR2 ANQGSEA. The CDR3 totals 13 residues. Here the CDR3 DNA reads TGCAGCGTTGAAGTGACAGGCACAGATGCGCAGTATTTT. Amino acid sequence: CSVEVTGTDAQYF.

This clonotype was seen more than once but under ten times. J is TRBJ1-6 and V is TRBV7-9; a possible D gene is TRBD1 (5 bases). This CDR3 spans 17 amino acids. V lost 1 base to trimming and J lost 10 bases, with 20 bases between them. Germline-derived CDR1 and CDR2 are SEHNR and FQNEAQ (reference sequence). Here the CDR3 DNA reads TGTGCCAGCAGCTTAGAGGTGGGGGTTGGCCCCCGGTCACCCCTCCACTTT. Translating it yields CASSLEVGVGPRSPLHF.

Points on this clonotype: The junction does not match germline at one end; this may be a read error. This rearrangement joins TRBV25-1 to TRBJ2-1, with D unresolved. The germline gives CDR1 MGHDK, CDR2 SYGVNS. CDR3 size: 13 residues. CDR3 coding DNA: TGTGCCAGCAACCCCCCCTCCTACAATGAGCAGGTCTTC. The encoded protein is CASNPPSYNEQVF.

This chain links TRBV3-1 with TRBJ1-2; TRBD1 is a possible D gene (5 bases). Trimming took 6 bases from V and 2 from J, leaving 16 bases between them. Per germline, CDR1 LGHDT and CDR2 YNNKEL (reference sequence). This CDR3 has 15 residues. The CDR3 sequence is CASRHRQIGNYGYTF. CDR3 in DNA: TGTGCCAGCAGACACAGACAGATAGGCAACTATGGCTACACCTTC.

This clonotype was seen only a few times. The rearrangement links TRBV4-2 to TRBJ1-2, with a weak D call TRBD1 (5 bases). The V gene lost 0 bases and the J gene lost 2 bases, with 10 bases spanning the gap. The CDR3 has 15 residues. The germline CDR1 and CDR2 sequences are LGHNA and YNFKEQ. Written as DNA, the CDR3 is TGTGCCAGCAGCCAAGATACAGGACCAAACTATGGCTACACCTTC. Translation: CASSQDTGPNYGYTF.

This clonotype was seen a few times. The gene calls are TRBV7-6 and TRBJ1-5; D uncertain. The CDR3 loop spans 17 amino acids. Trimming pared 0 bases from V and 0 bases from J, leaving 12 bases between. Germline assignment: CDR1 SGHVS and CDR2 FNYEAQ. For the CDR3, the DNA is TGTGCCAGCAGCTTAGCGCTAGGCGGTTATAGCAATCAGCCCCAGCATTTT. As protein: CASSLALGGYSNQPQHF.

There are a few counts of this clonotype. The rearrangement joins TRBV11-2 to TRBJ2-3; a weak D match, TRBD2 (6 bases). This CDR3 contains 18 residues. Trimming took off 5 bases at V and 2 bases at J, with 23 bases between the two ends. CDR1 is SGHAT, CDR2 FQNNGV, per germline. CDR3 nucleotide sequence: TGTGCCAGCAGCACCCGGGACTCCCAAGCCCGCAACACAGATACGCAGTATTTT. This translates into CASSTRDSQARNTDTQYF.

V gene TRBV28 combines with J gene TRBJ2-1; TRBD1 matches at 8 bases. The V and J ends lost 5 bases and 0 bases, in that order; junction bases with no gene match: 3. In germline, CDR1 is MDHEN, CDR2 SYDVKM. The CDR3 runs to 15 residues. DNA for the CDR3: TGTGCCAGCAGTATACAGGGGGTCTCCTACAATGAGCAGTTCTTC. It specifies CASSIQGVSYNEQFF.

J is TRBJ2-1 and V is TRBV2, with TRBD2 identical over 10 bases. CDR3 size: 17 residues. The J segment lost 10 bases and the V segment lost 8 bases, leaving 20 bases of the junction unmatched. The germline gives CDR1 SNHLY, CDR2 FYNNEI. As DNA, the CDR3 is TGTGCCAGCCTAGGGTATACGACTAGCGGGCTTGCTGGGGAGCAGTTCTTC. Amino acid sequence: CASLGYTTSGLAGEQFF.

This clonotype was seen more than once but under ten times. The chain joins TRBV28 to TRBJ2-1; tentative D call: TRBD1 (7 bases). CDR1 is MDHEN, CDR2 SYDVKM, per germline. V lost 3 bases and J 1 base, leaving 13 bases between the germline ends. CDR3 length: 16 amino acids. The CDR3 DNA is TGTGCCAGCAGTTTCGCGGGACAGCGATCCTACAATGAGCAGTTCTTC. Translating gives CASSFAGQRSYNEQFF.

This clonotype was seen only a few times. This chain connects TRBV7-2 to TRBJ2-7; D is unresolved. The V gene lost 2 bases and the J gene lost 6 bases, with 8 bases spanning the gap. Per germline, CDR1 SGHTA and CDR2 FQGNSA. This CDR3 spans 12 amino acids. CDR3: CASSLFETEQYF. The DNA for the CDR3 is TGTGCCAGCAGCTTATTTGAGACCGAGCAGTACTTC.

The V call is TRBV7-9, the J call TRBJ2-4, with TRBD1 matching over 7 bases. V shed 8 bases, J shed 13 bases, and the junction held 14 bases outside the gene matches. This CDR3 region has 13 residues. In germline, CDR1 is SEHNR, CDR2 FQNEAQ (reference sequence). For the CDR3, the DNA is TGTGCCAGCCTCGGGGACAGCAAATTGGAGCAGTACTTC. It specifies CASLGDSKLEQYF.

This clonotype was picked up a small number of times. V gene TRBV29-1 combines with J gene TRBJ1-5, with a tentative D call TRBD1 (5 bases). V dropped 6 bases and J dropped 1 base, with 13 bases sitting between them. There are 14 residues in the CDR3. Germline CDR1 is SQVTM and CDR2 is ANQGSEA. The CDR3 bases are TGCAGCGTAGGTAGTCCAGGGAGCAATCAGCCCCAGCATTTT. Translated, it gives CSVGSPGSNQPQHF.

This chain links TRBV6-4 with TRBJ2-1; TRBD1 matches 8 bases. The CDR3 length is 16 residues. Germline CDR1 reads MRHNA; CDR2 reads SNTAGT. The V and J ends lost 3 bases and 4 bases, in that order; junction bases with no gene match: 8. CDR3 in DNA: TGTGCCAGCAGTGAGTTTAGCAGGGGGCAATACAATGAGCAGTTCTTC. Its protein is CASSEFSRGQYNEQFF.

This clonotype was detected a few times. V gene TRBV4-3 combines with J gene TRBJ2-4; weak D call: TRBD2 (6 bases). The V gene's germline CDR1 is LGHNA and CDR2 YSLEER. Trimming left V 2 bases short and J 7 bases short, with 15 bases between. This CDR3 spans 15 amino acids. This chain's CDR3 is CASSQFNMAGNIQYF. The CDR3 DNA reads TGCGCCAGCAGCCAATTTAACATGGCGGGGAACATTCAGTACTTC.

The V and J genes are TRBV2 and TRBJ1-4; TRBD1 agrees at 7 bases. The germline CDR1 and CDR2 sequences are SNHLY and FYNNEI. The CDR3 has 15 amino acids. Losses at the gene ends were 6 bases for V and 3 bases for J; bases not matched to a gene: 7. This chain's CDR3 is CASRVKGAANEKLFF. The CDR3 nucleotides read TGTGCCAGCAGGGTAAAGGGGGCAGCTAATGAAAAACTGTTTTTT.

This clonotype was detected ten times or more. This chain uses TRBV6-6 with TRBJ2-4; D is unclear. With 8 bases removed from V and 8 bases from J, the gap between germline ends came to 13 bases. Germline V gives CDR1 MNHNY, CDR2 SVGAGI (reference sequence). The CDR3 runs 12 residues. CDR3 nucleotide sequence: TGTGCCAGCTCTCAAGGGTGGGACATTCAGTACTTC. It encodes CASSQGWDIQYF.

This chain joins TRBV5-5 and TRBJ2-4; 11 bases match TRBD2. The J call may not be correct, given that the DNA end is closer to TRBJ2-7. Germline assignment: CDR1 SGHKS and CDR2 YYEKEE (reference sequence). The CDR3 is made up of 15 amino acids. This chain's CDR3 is CASSQSLAGVYEQYF. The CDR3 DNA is TGTGCCAGCAGCCAATCACTAGCGGGAGTCTACGAGCAGTACTTC.

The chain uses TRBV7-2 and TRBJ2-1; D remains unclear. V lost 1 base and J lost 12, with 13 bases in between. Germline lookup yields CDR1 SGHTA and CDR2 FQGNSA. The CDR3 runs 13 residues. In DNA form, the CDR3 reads TGTGCCAGCAGCTTAGTTGTATGGGATGTGCAGTTCTTC. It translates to CASSLVVWDVQFF.

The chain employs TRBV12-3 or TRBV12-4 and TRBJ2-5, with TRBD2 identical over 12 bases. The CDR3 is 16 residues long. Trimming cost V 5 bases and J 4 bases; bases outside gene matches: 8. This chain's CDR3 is CASSPSSGRAGETQYF. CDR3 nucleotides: TGTGCCAGCAGTCCTTCTAGCGGGAGGGCGGGAGAGACCCAGTACTTC.

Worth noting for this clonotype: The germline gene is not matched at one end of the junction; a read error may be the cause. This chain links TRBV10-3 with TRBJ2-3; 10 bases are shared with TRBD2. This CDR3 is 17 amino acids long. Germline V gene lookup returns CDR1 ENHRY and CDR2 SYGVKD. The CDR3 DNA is TGTGCCGTCAGTGATCCGAGCGGGGGGGCTAGCACAGATACGCAGTATTTT. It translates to CAVSDPSGGASTDTQYF.

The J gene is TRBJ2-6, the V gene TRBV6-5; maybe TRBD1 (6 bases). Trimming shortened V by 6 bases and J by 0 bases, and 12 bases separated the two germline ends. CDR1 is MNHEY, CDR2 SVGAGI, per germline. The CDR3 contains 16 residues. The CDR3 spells CASRRRGISGANVLTF. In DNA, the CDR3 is TGTGCCAGCAGGCGCAGGGGAATCTCTGGGGCCAACGTCCTGACTTTC.

CDR3 sequence reads: CASSLRIHQDTQYF. CDR3 nucleotides: TGTGCCAGCAGTCTTCGGATCCACCAGGATACGCAGTATTTT. This chain joins TRBV12-3 or TRBV12-4 and TRBJ2-3; no clear D gene. V was clipped by 5 bases and J by 6 bases, with 15 bases between them. The CDR3 spans 14 residues.